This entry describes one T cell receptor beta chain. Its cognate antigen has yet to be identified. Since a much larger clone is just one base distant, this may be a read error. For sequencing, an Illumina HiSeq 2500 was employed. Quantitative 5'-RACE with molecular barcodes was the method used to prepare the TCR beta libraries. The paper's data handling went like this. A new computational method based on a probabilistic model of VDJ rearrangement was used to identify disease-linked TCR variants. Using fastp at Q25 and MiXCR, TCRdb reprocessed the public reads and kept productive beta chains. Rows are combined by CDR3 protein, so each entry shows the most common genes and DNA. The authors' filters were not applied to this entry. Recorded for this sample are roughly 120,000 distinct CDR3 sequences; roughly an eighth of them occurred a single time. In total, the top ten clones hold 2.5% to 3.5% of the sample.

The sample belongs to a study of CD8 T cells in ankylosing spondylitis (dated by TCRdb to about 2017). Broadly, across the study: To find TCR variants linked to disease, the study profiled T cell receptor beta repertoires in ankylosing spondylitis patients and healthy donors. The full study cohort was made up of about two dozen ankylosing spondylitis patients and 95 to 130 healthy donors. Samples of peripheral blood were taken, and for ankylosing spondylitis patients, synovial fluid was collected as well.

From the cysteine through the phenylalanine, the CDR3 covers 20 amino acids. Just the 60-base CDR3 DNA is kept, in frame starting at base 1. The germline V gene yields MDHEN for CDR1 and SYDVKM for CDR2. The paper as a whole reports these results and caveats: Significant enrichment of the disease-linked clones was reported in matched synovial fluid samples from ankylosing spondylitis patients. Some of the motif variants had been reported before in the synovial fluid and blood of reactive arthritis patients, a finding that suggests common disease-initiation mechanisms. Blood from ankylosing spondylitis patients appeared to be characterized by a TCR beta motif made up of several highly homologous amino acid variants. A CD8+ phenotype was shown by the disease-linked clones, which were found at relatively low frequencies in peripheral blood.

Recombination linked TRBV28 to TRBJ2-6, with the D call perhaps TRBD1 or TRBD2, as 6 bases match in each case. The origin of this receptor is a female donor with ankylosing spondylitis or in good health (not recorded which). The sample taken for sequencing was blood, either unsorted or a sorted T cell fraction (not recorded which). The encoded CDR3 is CASSLSIMYREDSGANGLTF. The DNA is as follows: TGTGCCAGCAGTTTAAGCATAATGTACAGGGAGGATTCTGGGGCCAACGGCCTGACTTTC.